The TCR beta chain described here comes from a study of cytomegalovirus exposure and HLA in healthy donors. Study-wide points: V- and J-gene trimming in TCR beta was tied to a missense DCLRE1C variant by an analysis performed later.

For this clone: The antigen is undetermined.

PCR was performed using 60 Vbeta and 13 Jbeta primers. Sequencing used immunoSEQ multiplex PCR; TCRdb keeps in-frame clones, though not all of them. The data hold a few hundred thousand clones, with more than 80% observed a single time. V lost 5 bases and J lost 3, with 19 bases in between. The germline V gene encodes CDR1 SGHVS and CDR2 FQNEAQ. The CDR3 sequence is 16 residues long. This chain links TRBV7-8 with TRBJ1-1; D gene uncertain. This clonotype was obtained from a man between 25 and 39 years old in good health and CMV-seronegative. The material sequenced was PBMCs. CDR3 in amino acids: CASSPGSTGRDTEAFF. The CDR3 DNA reads as TGTGCCAGCAGCCCCGGGAGTACTGGGCGGGACACTGAAGCTTTCTTT.